The next 8 T cell receptor beta chains were all read from a single sample in a study of blood T cell repertoires in COVID-19. Clones were sequenced by immunoSEQ multiplex PCR, and TCRdb holds only the in-frame ones, with some missing. The sample lists roughly 250,000 clones; approximately 89% were seen once. The sequenced material came from peripheral blood. The source of these receptors is a man aged 35-49 years who had recovered from COVID-19.

V and J are TRBV4-1 and TRBJ2-5; D remains ambiguous. The CDR3 covers 16 residues. V gave up 1 base and J gave up 5 bases, with 17 bases separating them. CDR1 and CDR2 (germline): MGHRA, YSYEKL. CDR3 bases: TGCGCCAGCAGCCAAGTTAATATGGTGGTCTACGAGACCCAGTACTTC. Translation gives CASSQVNMVVYETQYF.

The V call is TRBV30, the J call TRBJ2-6, with 10 nucleotides matching TRBD1. This CDR3 is 17 amino acids long. V was clipped by 2 bases and J by 4 bases; unmatched bases: 8. The germline gives CDR1 GTSNPN, CDR2 SVGIG (reference sequence). CDR3 coding DNA: TGTGCCTGGAGTCTAAGGGGACAGGGGACCGGGGCCAACGTCCTGACTTTC. Its translation: CAWSLRGQGTGANVLTF.

V is TRBV6-5 and J is TRBJ1-1; 8 nucleotides match TRBD1. Germline CDR1 reads MNHEY; CDR2 reads SVGAGI. Losses at the gene ends were 5 bases for V and 12 bases for J; bases not matched to a gene: 8. The CDR3 is 12 amino acids. The DNA for the CDR3 is TGTGCCAGCAGTCAACGACAGGGGCTGACTTTCTTT. This encodes CASSQRQGLTFF.

J is TRBJ1-1 and V is TRBV27; weak D call: TRBD1 (6 bases). CDR1 is MNHEY, CDR2 SMNVEV, per germline (reference sequence). Trimming stripped 8 bases from V and 0 bases from J, with 13 bases between. This CDR3 is 14 amino acids long. CDR3 DNA sequence: TGTGCCAGCCAAAGGGGGTTTATGAACACTGAAGCTTTCTTT. It is translated as CASQRGFMNTEAFF.

This clone was seen more than once but under ten times. The chain recombines TRBV29-1 with TRBJ1-2, with 7 bases lining up with TRBD1. This CDR3 is built from 13 residues. The germline V gene encodes CDR1 SQVTM and CDR2 ANQGSEA. J was trimmed by 8 bases and V by 3 bases; bases with no gene match: 9. CDR3 loop: CSVDSGGPRGYTF. DNA for the CDR3: TGCAGCGTTGATTCAGGGGGACCCCGCGGCTACACCTTC.

This clone was recorded once. J is TRBJ2-5 and V is TRBV7-2, with 8 nucleotides matching TRBD2. Trimming at V came to 4 bases and at J to 5 bases, leaving 9 bases not matched to a gene. Germline V gene lookup returns CDR1 SGHTA and CDR2 FQGNSA. The CDR3 is 15 residues long. In DNA form, the CDR3 reads TGTGCCAGCAGCTCGAACGGGGGGGCCGGGGAGACCCAGTACTTC. Its translation: CASSSNGGAGETQYF.

The rearrangement joins TRBV6-5 to TRBJ1-2; 7 nucleotides agree with TRBD1. Germline values: CDR1 MNHEY, CDR2 SVGAGI. With 6 bases clipped from V and 4 bases from J, the junction kept 11 bases outside the gene matches. The CDR3 totals 15 residues. CDR3 amino acids: CASRPYRRDSYGYTF. In nucleotides, the CDR3 is TGTGCCAGCAGACCTTACCGCCGGGACAGCTATGGCTACACCTTC.

This clone was found once. The chain employs TRBV7-6 and TRBJ2-7, with 9 bases matching TRBD2. The ends lost 6 bases at V and 1 base at J; junction bases unmatched: 16. CDR3 length equals 18 residues. Germline CDR1 reads SGHVS; CDR2 reads FNYEAQ. CDR3 residues: CASSERDTGTSYSYEQYF. The CDR3 DNA reads as TGTGCCAGCAGTGAGCGGGACACCGGGACTAGCTATTCCTACGAGCAGTACTTC.